Sequencing of this T cell receptor beta chain was carried out in a study of blood T cell repertoires in COVID-19. Study details: The cDNA or gDNA used as material had been derived from T cells, B-cell-depleted T cells, or PBMCs.

V was clipped by 1 base and J by 4 bases, with 16 bases between them. This CDR3 is 16 amino acids long. Germline V gives CDR1 SEHNR, CDR2 FQNEAQ (reference sequence). Clones were read by immunoSEQ multiplex PCR, and TCRdb kept only the in-frame ones, dropping some. The sample holds some 110,000 clones, 86% seen once. Sequences were obtained from peripheral blood. J is TRBJ2-5 and V is TRBV7-9, with D unclear. This receptor was obtained from a human donor in a cohort sampled during active COVID-19. The CDR3 sequence: CASSLVPQEVLETQYF. CDR3 nucleotides: TGTGCCAGCAGCTTAGTACCGCAGGAAGTACTAGAGACCCAGTACTTC.